A selection of T cell receptor beta chains follows, all from one sample in a study of cytomegalovirus exposure and HLA in healthy donors. TCRdb keeps only in-frame clones here, not all; method: immunoSEQ multiplex PCR. The sample comprises 90,000 to 100,000 clones, roughly four fifths of which are singletons, and around a fifth rests with the top ten. The source material was PBMCs. Source of these receptors: a woman aged 60-75 years in good health and CMV-seropositive. Both conserved end residues are part of each CDR3. The D gene is left open where the match is weak. Clone size appears in some rows only: once, few, many, or a class for an expanded clone.

size	D	V	J	CDR3	DNA
-	-	TRBV5-6	TRBJ2-3	CASSLAPLLAGTDTQYF	TGTGCCAGCAGCTTAGCCCCCCTCTTAGCTGGCACAGATACGCAGTATTTT
few	-	TRBV5-1	TRBJ2-5	CASSLVQMETQYF	TGCGCCAGCAGCTTGGTGCAGATGGAGACCCAGTACTTC
few	-	TRBV6-5	TRBJ1-4	CASSPDSGGEKLFF	TGTGCCAGCAGCCCCGACAGCGGGGGGGAAAAACTGTTTTTT
-	-	TRBV5-4	TRBJ2-3	CASSLVAAEGTQYF	TGTGCCAGCAGCTTGGTAGCCGCCGAAGGTACGCAGTATTTT
-	-	TRBV27	TRBJ2-1	CASSPPSSYNEQFF	TGTGCCAGCAGTCCCCCCTCTTCCTACAATGAGCAGTTCTTC
-	TRBD2	TRBV7-9	TRBJ2-7	CASSLGGGSYEQYF	TGTGCCAGCAGCTTAGGGGGGGGCTCCTACGAGCAGTACTTC
-	TRBD2	TRBV4-1	TRBJ2-7	CASSQVLRDYLTLSF	TGCGCCAGCAGCCAAGTCCTCCGGGACTACCTTACGTTGTCCTTC
-	-	TRBV5-1	TRBJ2-5	CASSLGQALETQYF	TGCGCCAGCAGCTTGGGACAGGCCCTGGAGACCCAGTACTTC
-	TRBD1	TRBV2	TRBJ1-1	CASQLTGVDTEAFF	TGTGCCAGCCAACTGACAGGGGTGGACACTGAAGCTTTCTTT
few	-	TRBV19	TRBJ1-2	CASRNRDNPSTF	TGTGCCAGTAGGAACAGGGACAATCCCTCCACCTTC
-	TRBD1	TRBV10-2	TRBJ2-7	CASSDTGTASSSYEQYF	TGCGCCAGCAGTGACACGGGGACAGCTTCTAGCTCCTACGAGCAGTACTTC
-	TRBD2	TRBV6-1	TRBJ2-1	CASKEGNGRTYEQFF	TGTGCCAGCAAAGAGGGTAACGGGAGGACGTATGAGCAGTTCTTC
few	TRBD1	TRBV10-1	TRBJ2-7	CASSRDRAGEQYF	TGCGCCAGCAGCCGGGACAGGGCTGGCGAGCAGTACTTC
-	TRBD1	TRBV7-9	TRBJ1-1	CASSPMSTGLNTEAFF	TGTGCCAGCAGCCCCATGTCGACAGGGCTGAACACTGAAGCTTTCTTT
-	TRBD1	TRBV5-6	TRBJ2-3	CASRIRDRGFADTQYF	TGTGCCAGCAGAATCCGGGACAGGGGTTTCGCAGATACGCAGTATTTT
-	TRBD2	TRBV28	TRBJ2-1	CASSSSGSGNEQFF	TGTGCCAGCAGTTCTAGCGGGAGCGGGAATGAGCAGTTCTTC
-	-	TRBV29-1	TRBJ2-1	CSVAGDYNEQFF	TGCAGCGTTGCGGGAGACTACAATGAGCAGTTCTTC
few	TRBD1	TRBV19	TRBJ1-4	CASKKQGNEKLFF	TGTGCCAGTAAGAAACAGGGGAACGAAAAACTGTTTTTT
-	-	TRBV7-8	TRBJ1-1	CASSPRYGGNTEAFF	TGTGCCAGCAGCCCACGATATGGAGGGAACACTGAAGCTTTCTTT
few	TRBD2	TRBV5-6	TRBJ2-7	CASSARLAGPYEQYF	TGTGCCAGCAGCGCACGACTAGCGGGACCCTACGAGCAGTACTTC
-	TRBD2	TRBV10-3	TRBJ2-1	CATGTSGNEQFF	TGTGCCACTGGGACTAGCGGCAATGAGCAGTTCTTC
-	TRBD1	TRBV18	TRBJ2-3	CASSPLGTGGSTDTQYF	TGTGCCAGCTCACCACTTGGGACAGGGGGCAGCACAGATACGCAGTATTTT
-	-	TRBV10-1	TRBJ1-4	CASSESGGGWEKLFF	TGCGCCAGCAGTGAGTCAGGGGGAGGGTGGGAAAAACTGTTTTTT
-	-	TRBV5-6	TRBJ1-2	CASSQDTNYGYTF	TGTGCCAGCAGCCAGGACACAAACTATGGCTACACCTTC
-	TRBD2	TRBV18	TRBJ2-1	CASSPPTTSGSNEQFF	TGTGCCAGCTCACCTCCCACTACTAGCGGGAGCAATGAGCAGTTCTTC
-	-	TRBV2	TRBJ2-1	CASSEGLAEQFF	TGTGCCAGCAGTGAAGGTCTAGCGGAGCAGTTCTTC
-	-	TRBV5-8	TRBJ1-2	CASSPVRTTRNYGYTF	TGTGCCAGCAGCCCCGTCCGTACAACTAGGAACTATGGCTACACCTTC
-	TRBD2	TRBV6-5	TRBJ2-3	CASSLAGAGTDTQYF	TGTGCCAGCAGTTTAGCGGGAGCTGGCACAGATACGCAGTATTTT
-	TRBD1	TRBV4-1	TRBJ1-2	CASSQVQGAPYGYTF	TGCGCCAGCAGCCAAGTCCAGGGGGCCCCCTATGGCTACACCTTC
-	-	TRBV30	TRBJ1-4	CAWMRLSAEKLFF	TGTGCCTGGATGAGGCTTTCGGCTGAAAAACTGTTTTTT
-	-	TRBV11-2	TRBJ2-7	CASSWGGRRSYEQYF	TGTGCCAGCAGCTGGGGGGGGCGGAGGAGCTACGAGCAGTACTTC
once	-	TRBV7-9	TRBJ2-3	CASSPFQTLFDTQYF	TGTGCCAGCAGTCCATTCCAAACACTATTCGATACGCAGTATTTT
-	-	TRBV9	TRBJ1-3	CASSVTGNSGNTIYF	TGTGCCAGCAGCGTTACAGGGAACTCTGGAAACACCATATATTTT
-	TRBD2	TRBV6-6	TRBJ2-7	CASTGRDGEQYF	TGTGCCAGCACTGGGAGGGACGGCGAGCAGTACTTC
-	TRBD2	TRBV9	TRBJ2-1	CASSVGGTPRGDEQFF	TGTGCCAGCAGCGTGGGAGGGACCCCACGAGGCGATGAGCAGTTCTTC
-	TRBD1	TRBV5-4	TRBJ1-4	CASRGQGNEKLFF	TGTGCCAGCAGAGGACAGGGGAATGAAAAACTGTTTTTT
-	-	TRBV2	TRBJ2-1	CASSEASLIIDEQFF	TGTGCCAGCAGTGAAGCCAGTCTCATTATCGATGAGCAGTTCTTC
-	TRBD1	TRBV2	TRBJ1-5	CASSRQGFSNQPQHF	TGTGCCAGCAGTCGACAGGGATTTAGCAATCAGCCCCAGCATTTT
-	TRBD2	TRBV30	TRBJ2-7	CAWNAGGPHEQYF	TGTGCCTGGAACGCGGGAGGGCCCCACGAGCAGTACTTC
-	TRBD1	TRBV10-3	TRBJ1-2	CAISGQGEVYGYTF	TGTGCCATCAGTGGACAGGGGGAAGTCTATGGCTACACCTTC
-	TRBD2	TRBV11-2	TRBJ2-5	CASSLGRGGRKRQYF	TGTGCCAGCAGCTTAGGCCGGGGCGGGAGGAAAAGGCAGTACTTC
-	-	TRBV7-6	TRBJ2-7	CASSLAGLGYEQYF	TGTGCCAGCAGCTTAGCGGGACTGGGCTACGAGCAGTACTTC
once	TRBD2	TRBV6-1	TRBJ2-7	CASSEQPSGSEQYF	TGTGCCAGCAGTGAACAACCTAGCGGGAGTGAGCAGTACTTC
-	-	TRBV30	TRBJ1-1	CALLLMNTEAFF	TGTGCCTTACTACTCATGAACACTGAAGCTTTCTTT
-	-	TRBV6-5	TRBJ2-5	CASSYSPEETQYF	TGTGCCAGCAGTTACTCACCCGAGGAGACCCAGTACTTC